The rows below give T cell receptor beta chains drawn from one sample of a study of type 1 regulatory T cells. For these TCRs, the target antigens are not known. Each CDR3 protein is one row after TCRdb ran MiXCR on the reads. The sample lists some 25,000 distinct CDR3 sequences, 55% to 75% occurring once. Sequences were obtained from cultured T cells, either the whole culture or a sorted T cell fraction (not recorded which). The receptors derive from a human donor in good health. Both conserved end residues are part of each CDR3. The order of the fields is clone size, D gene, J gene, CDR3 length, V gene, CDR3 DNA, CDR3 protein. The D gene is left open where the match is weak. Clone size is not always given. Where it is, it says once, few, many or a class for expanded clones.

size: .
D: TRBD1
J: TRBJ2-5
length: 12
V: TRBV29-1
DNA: TGCAGCGCAAGACAGGGTTTGGAGACCCAGTACTTC
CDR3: CSARQGLETQYF

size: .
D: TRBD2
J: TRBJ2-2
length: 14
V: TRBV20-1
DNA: TGCAGTGCTATGAGCGGGGGTAACACCGGGGAGCTGTTTTTT
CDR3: CSAMSGGNTGELFF

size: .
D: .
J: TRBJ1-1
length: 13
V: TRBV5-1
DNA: TGCGCCAGCAGCTTTGAGCGAGACACTGAAGCTTTCTTT
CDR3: CASSFERDTEAFF

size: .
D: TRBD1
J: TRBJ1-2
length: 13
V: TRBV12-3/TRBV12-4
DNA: TGTGCCAGCAGTTTAACGACAGGGGTCGGCTACACCTTC
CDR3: CASSLTTGVGYTF

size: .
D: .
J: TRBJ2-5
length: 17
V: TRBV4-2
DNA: TGTGCCAGCAGCCAAGTTTGGGACCCCTGGTACCAAGAGACCCAGTACTTC
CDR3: CASSQVWDPWYQETQYF

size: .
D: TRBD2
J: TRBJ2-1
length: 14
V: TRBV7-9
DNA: TGTGCCACCGGACTAGCGGGGGTAAAGAATGAGCAGTTCTTC
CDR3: CATGLAGVKNEQFF

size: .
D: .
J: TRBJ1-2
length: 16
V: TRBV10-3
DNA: TGTGCCATCAGTGAGCGGGGTCGGGAAACCTGGGGTGGCTACACCTTC
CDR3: CAISERGRETWGGYTF

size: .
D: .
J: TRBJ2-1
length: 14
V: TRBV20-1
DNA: TGCAGTGCTAGGCGGGTGGCGATTTACAATGAGCAGTTCTTC
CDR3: CSARRVAIYNEQFF

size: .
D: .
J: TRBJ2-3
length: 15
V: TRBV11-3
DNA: TGTGCCAGCAGCTTAAGGGTAATGGGCACAGATACGCAGTATTTT
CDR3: CASSLRVMGTDTQYF

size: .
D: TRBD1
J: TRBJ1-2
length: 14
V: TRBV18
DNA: TGTGCCAGCTCACCGGACAGGGACGGCTATGGCTACACCTTC
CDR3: CASSPDRDGYGYTF

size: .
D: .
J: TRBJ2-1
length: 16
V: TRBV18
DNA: TGTGCCAGCTCACCACCGGGGCTAGCGCTCTACAATGAGCAGTTCTTC
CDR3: CASSPPGLALYNEQFF

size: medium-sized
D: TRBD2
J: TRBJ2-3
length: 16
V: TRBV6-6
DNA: TGTGCCAGCAGGCAGATAGCGGGGGGGCTCGGGGGTGCGCAGTATTTT
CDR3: CASRQIAGGLGGAQYF

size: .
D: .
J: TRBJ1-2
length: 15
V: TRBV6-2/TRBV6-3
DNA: TGTGCCAGCAGTTACTCGTTCGGACGGAGCCTTGAAAACACCTTC
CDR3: CASSYSFGRSLENTF

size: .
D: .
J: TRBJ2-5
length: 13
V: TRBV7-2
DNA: TGTGCCAGCAGTGGGGGGGCGGTGGAGACCCAGTACTTC
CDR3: CASSGGAVETQYF

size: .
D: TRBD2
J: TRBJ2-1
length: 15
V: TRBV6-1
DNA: TGTGCCAGCAGTGACCCAACTAGCGGGGGCAATGAGCAGTTCTTC
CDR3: CASSDPTSGGNEQFF

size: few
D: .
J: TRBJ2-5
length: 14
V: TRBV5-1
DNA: TGCGCCAGCAGCTTGGCGGTCGTGGGGGAGACCCAGTACTTC
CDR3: CASSLAVVGETQYF

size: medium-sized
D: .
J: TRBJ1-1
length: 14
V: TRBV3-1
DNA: TGTGCCAGCAGCGCGGGACTTACGAACACTGAAGCTTTCTTT
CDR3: CASSAGLTNTEAFF

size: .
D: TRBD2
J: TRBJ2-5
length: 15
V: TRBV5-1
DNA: TGCGCCAGCCAACCTCTCGGGGGGTCCCAAGAGACCCAGTACTTC
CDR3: CASQPLGGSQETQYF

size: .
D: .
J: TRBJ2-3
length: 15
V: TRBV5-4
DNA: TGTGCCAGCAGCTTGGGGGGTAGCGGCACAGATACGCAGTATTTT
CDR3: CASSLGGSGTDTQYF

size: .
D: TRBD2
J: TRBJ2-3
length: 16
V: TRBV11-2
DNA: TGTGCCAGCAACTTAGGGCTAGCGGGGGGGCAAGATACGCAGTATTTT
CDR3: CASNLGLAGGQDTQYF

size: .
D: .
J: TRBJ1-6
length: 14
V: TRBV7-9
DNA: TGTGCCAGCAGCTTCCCGGGGGCAGCTTCACCCCTCCACTTT
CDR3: CASSFPGAASPLHF

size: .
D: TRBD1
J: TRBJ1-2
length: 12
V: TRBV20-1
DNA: TGCAGTGCTCATGGACAGGGGGACGGCTACACCTTC
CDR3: CSAHGQGDGYTF

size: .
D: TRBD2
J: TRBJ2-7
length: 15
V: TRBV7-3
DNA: TGTGCCAGCAGCGCCGGGGGGGGGCCCTACTACGAGCAGTACTTC
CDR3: CASSAGGGPYYEQYF

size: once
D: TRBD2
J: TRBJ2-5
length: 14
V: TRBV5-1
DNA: TGCGCCAGCAGCTCCGGGACTAGTCAAGAGACCCAGTACTTC
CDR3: CASSSGTSQETQYF

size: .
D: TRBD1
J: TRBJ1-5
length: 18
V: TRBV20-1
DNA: TGCAGTGCTAGATCGTGGGGGACAGCCGGTATTAGCAATCAGCCCCAGCATTTT
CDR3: CSARSWGTAGISNQPQHF

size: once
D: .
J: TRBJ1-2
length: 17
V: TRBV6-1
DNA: TGTGCCAGCAGTGAAGCGCCGCTTAGGGGAATGGTATATGGCTACACCTTC
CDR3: CASSEAPLRGMVYGYTF